Detailed here is one TCR beta chain. These data belong to a study of blood T cell repertoires in COVID-19. Study background: The United States, Italy and Spain were the sources of the acute and convalescent COVID-19 samples.

Sequencing used immunoSEQ multiplex PCR; TCRdb keeps in-frame clones, though not all of them. The sample carries 250,000 to 400,000 clones, about 91% recorded once. From germline, CDR1 is SNHLY and CDR2 FYNNEI. The CDR3 is made up of 13 amino acids. V was trimmed by 3 bases and J by 8 bases, leaving 13 bases between them. The chain is built from TRBV2 and TRBJ1-2; D unresolved. The source of this sequence is a woman in her thirties with COVID-19, enrolled during active disease. The sequencing sample was made of peripheral blood. DNA for the CDR3: TGTGCCAGCAGTGATTTCCGAAGTGGCGGCTACACCTTC. It encodes CASSDFRSGGYTF.